Below, 30 T cell receptor beta chains from the same sample are listed, as sequenced in a study of blood T cells in healthy people across ages. Primed by a sample-barcoded 5' primer and a J-beta primer mix, a second PCR proceeded for about 7 to 11 cycles. TCRdb reprocessed the 5' RACE reads via MiXCR and lists one record per CDR3 protein. The sample yields approximately 1,700,000 distinct CDR3 sequences, about two fifths seen once. The sequenced sample was blood. The receptor source for this set is a human donor in good health.

This clonotype was recorded a few times. This rearrangement joins TRBV7-9 to TRBJ1-6, with TRBD1 matching 8 bases. Germline V gene sequence: CDR1 SEHNR, CDR2 FQNEAQ (reference sequence). This CDR3 spans 14 amino acids. J was trimmed by 13 bases and V by 5 bases; bases with no gene match: 10. The CDR3 sequence is CASSPGTGTSPLHF. The DNA of the CDR3 is TGTGCCAGCAGCCCCGGGACAGGCACATCGCCCCTCCACTTT.

To note about this clonotype: Germline is not matched at one junction end, which may reflect a read error. The rearrangement joins TRBV12-3 or TRBV12-4 to TRBJ2-1, with 16 bases matching TRBD2. The CDR3 extends over 17 amino acids. Here the CDR3 reads CASSPGTSGGVRNEQVF. The CDR3 DNA follows: TGTGCCAGCAGCCCGGGGACTAGCGGGGGGGTGCGCAATGAGCAGGTCTTC.

In nucleotides, the CDR3 is TGCAGTGCTAGGTCCACCGCTACCTACAAGCAGTACTTC. Residues: CSARSTATYKQYF. This chain links TRBV20-1 with TRBJ2-4; no definite D call. V lost 3 bases and J 13 bases, leaving 19 bases between the germline ends. Germline V lookup: CDR1 DFQATT, CDR2 SNEGSKA (reference sequence). The CDR3 spans 13 residues.

This clonotype came up a few times. The V gene is TRBV29-1, the J gene TRBJ1-2; 7 positions agree with TRBD1. The V and J ends lost 2 bases and 0 bases, in that order; junction bases with no gene match: 6. Germline V lookup: CDR1 SQVTM, CDR2 ANQGSEA. The CDR3 spans 15 residues. The chain's CDR3 is CSVERTGPANYGYTF. In DNA, the CDR3 is TGCAGCGTTGAACGGACAGGTCCAGCTAACTATGGCTACACCTTC. Combining the CDR3 with reference TRBV29-1 and TRBJ1-2 gives the whole variable domain SAVISQKPSRDICQRGTSLTIQCQVDSQVTMMFWYRQQPGQSLTLIATANQGSEATYESGFVIDKFPISRPNLTFSTLTVSNMSPEDSSIYLCSVERTGPANYGYTFGSGTRLTVV.

The V call is TRBV2, the J call TRBJ1-2; D remains unclear. The CDR3 sequence is 13 residues long. Per germline, CDR1 SNHLY and CDR2 FYNNEI. Trimming shortened V by 2 bases and J by 3 bases, and 7 bases separated the two germline ends. CDR3 amino acids: CASSETVYYGYTF. CDR3 DNA: TGTGCCAGCAGTGAAACAGTGTACTATGGCTACACCTTC. Full variable domain (rest looked up from reference TRBV2 and TRBJ1-2): EPEVTQTPSHQVTQMGQEVILRCVPISNHLYFYWYRQILGQKVEFLVSFYNNEISEKSEIFDDQFSVERPDGSNFTLKIRSTKLEDSAMYFCASSETVYYGYTFGSGTRLTVV.

The chain has TRBV29-1 and TRBJ1-2; D gene uncertain. With 6 bases removed from V and 4 bases from J, the gap between germline ends came to 9 bases. The CDR3 sequence is 11 residues long. Germline-derived CDR1 and CDR2 are SQVTM and ANQGSEA. In DNA form, the CDR3 reads TGCAGCGTCGCCTACTCCTATGGCTACACCTTC. It encodes CSVAYSYGYTF.

This clonotype was counted between two and nine times. The rearrangement joins TRBV6-2 or TRBV6-3 to TRBJ2-1, with D perhaps TRBD2 (5 bases). The CDR3 runs 14 residues. Germline assignment: CDR1 MNHEY and CDR2 SVGEGT. V shed 7 bases and J shed 9 bases, with 19 bases lying between them. As DNA, the CDR3 is TGTGCCAGCACCCGGACGGGGTCCTCTGGTGAGCAGTTCTTC. Translated: CASTRTGSSGEQFF.

The chain couples TRBV3-1 to TRBJ1-4; no clear D. V shed 4 bases and J shed 0 bases, with 15 bases lying between them. Germline V CDR1 and CDR2: LGHDT, YNNKEL (reference sequence). The CDR3 is made up of 17 amino acids. CDR3 loop: CASSPNLVVATNEKLFF. CDR3 nucleotides: TGTGCCAGCAGCCCAAACCTAGTGGTTGCAACTAATGAAAAACTGTTTTTT.

As DNA, the CDR3 is TGTGCCAGCAGAACAGGGGGATGGACTGAAGCTTTCTTT. This gives the protein CASRTGGWTEAFF. The rearrangement joins TRBV6-2 or TRBV6-3 to TRBJ1-1, with 8 bases fitting TRBD1. Trimming removed 6 bases from V and 5 bases from J; junction bases left unmatched: 5. Per the germline V gene, CDR1 is MNHEY and CDR2 is SVGEGT. The CDR3 loop spans 13 amino acids.

This clonotype was recorded a few times. The CDR3 DNA is TGCAGTGCTAGAGATGATCGGGGCGCGAATGAAAAACTGTTTTTT. Translating it yields CSARDDRGANEKLFF. V gene TRBV20-1 combines with J gene TRBJ1-4; tentatively, D is TRBD1 (5 bases). The CDR3 has 15 residues. Trimming stripped 0 bases from V and 5 bases from J, with 13 bases between. Germline V gives CDR1 DFQATT, CDR2 SNEGSKA (reference sequence).

The CDR3 region is CSASYRGYEQYF. The CDR3 bases are TGCAGTGCTAGCTACAGGGGCTACGAGCAGTACTTC. This rearrangement joins TRBV20-1 to TRBJ2-7, with 7 bases aligning to TRBD1. The V gene end was trimmed by 3 bases and the J gene end by 3 bases; junction bases not matched to a gene: 2. The CDR3 loop spans 12 amino acids. Germline V gives CDR1 DFQATT, CDR2 SNEGSKA (reference sequence).

This chain connects TRBV7-9 to TRBJ2-7; 7 bases align to TRBD1. Germline V lookup: CDR1 SEHNR, CDR2 FQNEAQ (reference sequence). Unmatched junction bases numbered 9, after V lost 7 bases and J lost 6 bases. CDR3 length: 13 residues. In DNA, the CDR3 is TGTGCCAGCAAAGGGGGCGCAGGTCCCGAGCAGTACTTC. Translation: CASKGGAGPEQYF.

This clonotype came up a few times. Compared with germline, one end of the junction differs, possibly owing to a read error. The chain couples TRBV12-3 or TRBV12-4 to TRBJ2-1; 8 nucleotides line up with TRBD2. The CDR3 runs 16 residues. The CDR3 coding sequence is TGTGCCAGCTTTAATCGAGCGGGGGTTTCCCACAATGGGCAGTTCTTC. It yields the protein CASFNRAGVSHNGQFF.

This chain joins TRBV29-1 and TRBJ1-2, with 7 bases lining up with TRBD1. V shed 0 bases, J shed 7 bases, and the junction held 17 bases outside the gene matches. The CDR3 totals 17 residues. In germline, CDR1 is SQVTM, CDR2 ANQGSEA. CDR3 loop: CSVEDLDPGTATVGYTF. The CDR3 nucleotides read TGCAGCGTTGAAGATCTGGACCCCGGGACAGCGACCGTTGGCTACACCTTC.

This clonotype occurred many times. The rearrangement joins TRBV2 to TRBJ1-1, with no clear D. V lost 2 bases and J 5 bases, leaving 0 bases between the germline ends. The CDR3 totals 10 residues. The germline CDR1 and CDR2 sequences are SNHLY and FYNNEI. In nucleotides, the CDR3 is TGTGCCAGCAGTGAAACTGAAGCTTTCTTT. Translation: CASSETEAFF.

The chain recombines TRBV7-3 with TRBJ2-2; 9 positions match TRBD2. J gave up 11 bases and V 3 bases, and 13 bases lay outside the gene matches. The germline V gene encodes CDR1 SGHTA and CDR2 FQGTGA. CDR3 length: 16 residues. CDR3 coding DNA: TGTGCCAGCAGCTTCAATGGCGGGGGGGCCCGCGGAGAGCTGTTTTTT. As protein: CASSFNGGGARGELFF. Based on the CDR3 plus reference TRBV7-3 and TRBJ2-2, the full variable domain is GAGVSQTPSNKVTEKGKYVELRCDPISGHTALYWYRQSLGQGPEFLIYFQGTGAADDSGLPNDRFFAVRPEGSVSTLKIQRTERGDSAVYLCASSFNGGGARGELFFGEGSRLTVL.

The V and J genes are TRBV24-1 and TRBJ2-3; a possible D gene is TRBD2 (6 bases). Germline V gene lookup returns CDR1 KGHDR and CDR2 SFDVKD. V was pared by 3 bases and J by 2 bases, with 20 bases between. CDR3 length: 18 amino acids. CDR3 sequence reads: CATSDPVSSEGYTDTQYF. The CDR3 nucleotides read TGTGCCACCAGTGATCCCGTTTCTAGCGAGGGTTACACAGATACGCAGTATTTT.

Points on this clonotype: Mismatch with germline at one junction end may stem from a read error. The chain is built from TRBV20-1 and TRBJ1-1, with D possibly TRBD1 on 6 matching bases. The CDR3 is 16 residues long. Germline assignment: CDR1 DFQATT and CDR2 SNEGSKA (reference sequence). DNA for the CDR3: TGCGGTGCTAGAGAGATGGGGGCAGGCCCCAAAGCCGAAGCTTTCTTT. This sequence encodes CGAREMGAGPKAEAFF.

Written as DNA, the CDR3 is TGTGCCAGCAGTCAACTACGGGGGGCGGGCGGCTACACCTTC. This sequence encodes CASSQLRGAGGYTF. The chain employs TRBV12-3 or TRBV12-4 and TRBJ1-2; TRBD1 might be the D (6 bases). Deletions cut 5 bases from V and 8 bases from J, with 18 bases between. The CDR3 loop spans 14 amino acids.

This clonotype was picked up a small number of times. The chain links TRBV6-4 to TRBJ2-3, with 11 bases fitting TRBD2. Germline CDR1 and CDR2: MRHNA and SNTAGT. CDR3 length: 21 residues. With 3 bases clipped from V and 1 base from J, the junction kept 18 bases outside the gene matches. The CDR3 reads CASSDPPGTSGARGGTDTQYF. The CDR3 nucleotides read TGTGCCAGCAGTGATCCCCCCGGGACTAGCGGCGCACGAGGGGGCACAGATACGCAGTATTTT.

As for this clonotype: A junction end diverges from the germline sequence, so it may reflect a read error. The CDR3 DNA sequence: TGTGCCAGCAGTCTGGACAGGGGGCTCCTCTACGCTGGCCACACCTTC. Protein: CASSLDRGLLYAGHTF. The chain employs TRBV12-3 or TRBV12-4 and TRBJ1-2; 11 nucleotides align to TRBD1. This CDR3 spans 16 amino acids.

This clonotype turned up a few times. This rearrangement joins TRBV7-6 to TRBJ2-1; 7 nucleotides agree with TRBD2. J lost 4 bases, V lost 5 bases, and 8 bases had no gene match. The CDR3 has 15 amino acids. Germline lookup yields CDR1 SGHVS and CDR2 FNYEAQ. The CDR3 nucleotides are TGTGCCAGCAGCCCACCGCGGGGGACGTACAATGAGCAGTTCTTC. Its protein is CASSPPRGTYNEQFF.

The rearrangement joins TRBV28 to TRBJ1-4, with TRBD1 as a possible D gene (5 bases). CDR1 is MDHEN, CDR2 SYDVKM, per germline. The CDR3 runs to 14 residues. V lost 4 bases, J lost 11 bases, and 17 bases lay in between. The CDR3 sequence: CASSSSTVKEKLFF. CDR3 DNA sequence: TGTGCCAGCAGTTCCTCGACAGTTAAGGAGAAACTGTTTTTT.

This clonotype was counted a few times. The V gene is TRBV4-1, the J gene TRBJ1-1, with 7 bases fitting TRBD1. The length of the CDR3 is 17 residues. The germline V gene encodes CDR1 MGHRA and CDR2 YSYEKL. Trimming at V came to 3 bases and at J to 0 bases, leaving 10 bases not matched to a gene. The CDR3 region is CASSHGRFGTVNTEAFF. CDR3 nucleotides: TGCGCCAGCAGCCACGGAAGGTTCGGGACAGTGAACACTGAAGCTTTCTTT.

This clonotype was seen only once. The genes are TRBV29-1 and TRBJ1-5; TRBD1 might be the D (5 bases). V was clipped by 4 bases and J by 7 bases, with 11 bases between them. Germline CDR1 SQVTM, CDR2 ANQGSEA. The CDR3 spans 12 residues. The CDR3 sequence: CSVVEGWQPQHF. The CDR3 DNA is TGCAGCGTTGTCGAGGGGTGGCAGCCCCAGCATTTT.

The table lists this clonotype with a few counts. This chain uses TRBV12-3 or TRBV12-4 with TRBJ1-2; 7 bases fit TRBD1. The junction had 13 bases not matched to a gene; V was cut back by 5 bases and J by 7 bases. There are 15 residues in the CDR3. In DNA form, the CDR3 reads TGTGCCAGCAGTCCTAGGGGGCGTCTTTCTGTTGGCTACACCTTC. Amino acids: CASSPRGRLSVGYTF.

The gene calls are TRBV7-2 and TRBJ1-1; 8 bases match TRBD1. Germline CDR1 reads SGHTA; CDR2 reads FQGNSA. The CDR3 runs 13 residues. With V trimmed by 5 bases and J by 11 bases, 10 bases remained unmatched. The CDR3 region is CASSNNRGRDAFF. The DNA for the CDR3 is TGTGCCAGCAGCAATAACAGGGGGAGGGACGCTTTCTTT.

The chain links TRBV4-3 to TRBJ1-5; TRBD1 is a possible D gene (5 bases). The germline V gene has CDR1 LGHNA and CDR2 YSLEER. The CDR3 totals 14 residues. V gave up 0 bases and J gave up 6 bases, with 9 bases separating them. For the CDR3, the DNA is TGCGCCAGCAGCCAAGAGTGGGACGGTCAGCCCCAGCATTTT. It yields the protein CASSQEWDGQPQHF.

This clonotype was seen only a few times. The chain links TRBV7-9 to TRBJ2-7; D uncertain. The DNA end is a closer match to TRBJ2-5, so the J assignment may be wrong. This CDR3 comprises 13 residues. The germline CDR1 and CDR2 sequences are SEHNR and FQNEAQ (reference sequence). CDR3: CASIPGESETQYF. Here the CDR3 DNA reads TGTGCCAGCATCCCGGGCGAGTCGGAGACCCAGTACTTC.

This clonotype was observed a few times. The V gene is TRBV5-6, the J gene TRBJ2-5; D is perhaps TRBD1 (5 bases). The V gene's germline CDR1 is SGHDT and CDR2 YYEEEE. There are 13 residues in the CDR3. With 0 bases removed from V and 5 bases from J, the gap between germline ends came to 8 bases. DNA of the CDR3: TGTGCCAGCAGCTTGGACAGGACCGAGACCCAGTACTTC. This encodes CASSLDRTETQYF.